Reported below is one T cell receptor (beta chain). Its cognate antigen is unknown. TCRdb keeps only in-frame clones here, not all; method: immunoSEQ multiplex PCR. The sample records 20,000 to 30,000 clones, about 93% being singletons. The sample originates from a study of CD4 T cell repertoires in COVID-19. In the study overall: Relabeled CFSE-low cells, IL-2-expanded for approximately 9 days, met spikes from other coronaviruses.

Germline CDR1 SGHNT, CDR2 YYREEE (reference sequence). The CDR3 is made up of 15 amino acids. V was pared by 1 base and J by 0 bases, with 3 bases of the junction left unmatched. Broader study findings: SARS-CoV and/or HKU1 spike cultures shared between roughly 6 and 28% of SARS-CoV-2 clonotypes. Several top expanded SARS-CoV-2-reactive clonotypes were shared by two or three memory subsets.

The memory T cells were sequenced right after ex vivo isolation, without culture. The clonotype comes from a human donor who had COVID-19. The chain employs TRBV5-4 and TRBJ1-1; the match to TRBD1 covers 7 bases. The sequenced sample was circulating follicular helper CD4+ T cells (cTfh) from blood, obtained before the COVID-19 pandemic. The CDR3 spells CASSLPGQLNTEAFF. CDR3 nucleotide sequence: TGTGCCAGCAGCTTGCCGGGACAGTTGAACACTGAAGCTTTCTTT.